Below are 22 T cell receptor beta chains sequenced from a single sample in a study of CD8 T cells in Susac syndrome. RNA totalling roughly 0.45 to 1 ug underwent reverse transcription with random hexamers. TCRdb redid the calling of the immunoSEQ multiplex PCR reads with MiXCR, one entry per CDR3 protein. The top ten hold approximately 0.094% of the sample, which has roughly 200,000 distinct CDR3 sequences, 95% seen once. The sample taken for sequencing was CD4+ T cells from PBMCs. The receptor source for this set is a human donor in good health.

The chain is built from TRBV5-1 and TRBJ2-5, with D possibly being TRBD1 (6 bases). In germline, CDR1 is SGHRS, CDR2 YFSETQ. Trimming stripped 0 bases from V and 3 bases from J, with 9 bases between. CDR3 length: 14 residues. The chain's CDR3 is CASSLGTAKETQYF. The CDR3 region has the DNA TGCGCCAGCAGCTTGGGGACAGCTAAAGAGACCCAGTACTTC.

This rearrangement joins TRBV18 to TRBJ2-2; no clear D. Germline CDR1 is KGHSH and CDR2 is LQKENI. Trimming shortened V by 4 bases and J by 6 bases, and 9 bases separated the two germline ends. The CDR3 is made up of 13 amino acids. The CDR3 sequence: CASSQQRSGELFF. The CDR3 nucleotides read TGTGCCAGCTCACAACAGAGGTCCGGGGAGCTGTTTTTT.

The chain employs TRBV5-4 and TRBJ2-3; the D is unclear. Germline lookup yields CDR1 SGHNT and CDR2 YYREEE (reference sequence). The CDR3 runs to 16 residues. Trimming removed 0 bases from V and 0 bases from J, with 11 bases in between. DNA of the CDR3: TGTGCCAGCAGCTTGGAGCTCTTACATAGCACAGATACGCAGTATTTT. Translation: CASSLELLHSTDTQYF.

The V and J genes are TRBV15 and TRBJ2-1, with 8 bases that match TRBD2. From germline, CDR1 is LNHNV and CDR2 YYDKDF (reference sequence). J was trimmed by 12 bases and V by 0 bases; bases with no gene match: 7. The CDR3 consists of 14 residues. The CDR3 spells CATSRDKAGAGQFF. Written as DNA, the CDR3 is TGTGCCACCAGCAGAGATAAAGCGGGAGCGGGGCAGTTCTTC. Supplemented by reference TRBV15 and TRBJ2-1, the full variable domain reads DAMVIQNPRYQVTQFGKPVTLSCSQTLNHNVMYWYQQKSSQAPKLLFHYYDKDFNNEADTPDNFQSRRPNTSFCFLDIRSPGLGDTAMYLCATSRDKAGAGQFFGPGTRLTVL.

The chain joins TRBV20-1 to TRBJ2-7, with 8 bases fitting TRBD1. CDR1 DFQATT and CDR2 SNEGSKA come from the germline V gene (reference sequence). The CDR3 runs to 15 residues. The V gene end was trimmed by 6 bases and the J gene end by 2 bases; junction bases not matched to a gene: 12. The CDR3 DNA reads as TGCAGTGCCCTTCGGAGGGACAGGTCCGCCTACGAGCAGTACGTC. It codes for CSALRRDRSAYEQYV.

The CDR3 protein is CSVDPENTEAFF. CDR3 DNA sequence: TGCAGCGTTGATCCAGAGAACACTGAAGCTTTCTTT. The chain combines TRBV29-1 with TRBJ1-1; no clear D gene. Trimming took 3 bases from V and 1 from J, leaving 6 bases between them. Germline CDR1 is SQVTM and CDR2 is ANQGSEA. This CDR3 region has 12 residues. Full variable domain (outside the CDR3, taken from reference TRBV29-1 and TRBJ1-1): SAVISQKPSRDICQRGTSLTIQCQVDSQVTMMFWYRQQPGQSLTLIATANQGSEATYESGFVIDKFPISRPNLTFSTLTVSNMSPEDSSIYLCSVDPENTEAFFGQGTRLTVV.

V is TRBV20-1 and J is TRBJ1-5, with 9 bases lining up with TRBD1. Germline CDR1 DFQATT, CDR2 SNEGSKA (reference sequence). The CDR3 runs 15 residues. V lost 6 bases, J lost 3 bases, and 9 bases stayed unmatched. CDR3 loop: CSARTGTGYNQPQHF. CDR3 nucleotides: TGCAGTGCGCGGACCGGGACAGGGTACAATCAGCCCCAGCATTTT.

The gene calls are TRBV19 and TRBJ2-1; tentatively, D is TRBD2 (6 bases). The CDR3 spans 16 residues. Germline V gives CDR1 LNHDA, CDR2 SQIVND (reference sequence). V was trimmed by 5 bases and J by 7 bases, leaving 21 bases between them. In DNA form, the CDR3 reads TGTGCCAGTAGTGGTCGTCCGGGAGCGGTTCAGAATGAGCAGTTCTTC. Translated: CASSGRPGAVQNEQFF.

The rearrangement uses TRBV29-1 and TRBJ1-1, with TRBD1 matching over 9 bases. This CDR3 contains 14 residues. With V trimmed by 6 bases and J by 3 bases, 8 bases remained unmatched. Per the germline V gene, CDR1 is SQVTM and CDR2 is ANQGSEA. The CDR3 coding sequence is TGCAGCGTGACGATACAGGGGGCTTACACTGAAGCTTTCTTT. It encodes CSVTIQGAYTEAFF.

The chain carries TRBV5-6 and TRBJ2-1; D is undetermined. Germline loops: CDR1 SGHDT, CDR2 YYEEEE. The germline V and J ends were trimmed by 0 bases and 9 bases, with 7 bases remaining between them. The CDR3 totals 12 residues. The CDR3 region is CASSLGTTEQFF. DNA of the CDR3: TGTGCCAGCAGCTTGGGAACAACTGAGCAGTTCTTC. The full variable domain, rest sourced from reference TRBV5-6 and TRBJ2-1, is DAGVTQSPTHLIKTRGQQVTLRCSPKSGHDTVSWYQQALGQGPQFIFQYYEEEERQRGNFPDRFSGHQFPNYSSELNVNALLLGDSALYLCASSLGTTEQFFGPGTRLTVL.

The rearrangement uses TRBV11-2 and TRBJ2-2; 9 bases agree with TRBD1. Germline CDR1 and CDR2: SGHAT and FQNNGV. The CDR3 runs to 17 residues. With 3 bases clipped from V and 5 bases from J, the junction kept 10 bases outside the gene matches. The CDR3 DNA reads TGTGCCAGCAGCTTGCTGGGACAGGGTAGTGGGACCGGGGAGCTGTTTTTT. Protein sequence: CASSLLGQGSGTGELFF.

The J gene is TRBJ2-7, the V gene TRBV15; D remains unclear. Trimming removed 3 bases from V and 4 bases from J, with 4 bases in between. The CDR3 spans 11 residues. Germline CDR1 is LNHNV and CDR2 is YYDKDF (reference sequence). DNA for the CDR3: TGTGCCACCAGCAGGAGGTACGAGCAGTACGTC. Protein product: CATSRRYEQYV.

V gene TRBV5-4 combines with J gene TRBJ1-2; D unresolved. The germline V and J ends were trimmed by 0 bases and 4 bases, with 13 bases remaining between them. CDR3 length: 15 amino acids. CDR1 SGHNT and CDR2 YYREEE come from the germline V gene (reference sequence). The CDR3 bases are TGTGCCAGCAGCTTGGCCGTCAGTGGCCTCTATGGCTACACCTTC. Its translation: CASSLAVSGLYGYTF.

This clonotype has a single count. The chain combines TRBV6-5 with TRBJ2-1; 12 nucleotides line up with TRBD1. The V gene end was trimmed by 5 bases and the J gene end by 6 bases; junction bases not matched to a gene: 5. Germline V gene sequence: CDR1 MNHEY, CDR2 SVGAGI. The CDR3 length is 15 residues. This CDR3 reads CASSRDRGPINEQFF. The CDR3 nucleotides are TGTGCCAGCAGTAGGGACAGGGGGCCTATCAATGAGCAGTTCTTC.

This rearrangement joins TRBV14 to TRBJ1-1; 8 nucleotides agree with TRBD1. CDR3 length: 14 amino acids. The V and J ends lost 4 bases and 4 bases, in that order; junction bases with no gene match: 5. Germline V gene data show CDR1 as SGHDN and CDR2 as FVKESK. The CDR3 sequence: CASSPGQAGTEAFF. CDR3 sequence (DNA): TGTGCCAGCAGCCCGGGACAGGCGGGCACTGAAGCTTTCTTT.

The chain has TRBV5-1 and TRBJ2-1; 12 positions match TRBD2. The CDR3 has 16 amino acids. Germline lookup yields CDR1 SGHRS and CDR2 YFSETQ. The V segment lost 4 bases and the J segment 5 bases; nucleotides outside the gene matches: 7. The DNA for the CDR3 is TGCGCCAGCAGCGGCCTAGCGGGAGGGCGTCACAATGAGCAGTTCTTC. Translation gives CASSGLAGGRHNEQFF.

The J gene is TRBJ2-6, the V gene TRBV29-1; D gene uncertain. The CDR3 contains 15 residues. Germline loops: CDR1 SQVTM, CDR2 ANQGSEA. Trimming left V 6 bases short and J 4 bases short, with 16 bases between. The DNA of the CDR3 is TGCAGCGTGCCTAATGGGGTCTCCGGGGCCAACGTCCTGACTTTC. Amino acid sequence: CSVPNGVSGANVLTF.

CDR3 DNA sequence: TGTGCCAGCAGCCAACTACAGGACACAGATACGCAGTATTTT. Protein product: CASSQLQDTDTQYF. V and J are TRBV14 and TRBJ2-3, with a possible D match to TRBD1 (5 bases). Germline V CDR1 and CDR2: SGHDN, FVKESK. Trimming removed 2 bases at V and 2 bases at J, with 8 bases between. The CDR3 loop spans 14 amino acids.

The gene calls are TRBV5-1 and TRBJ2-4, with D possibly being TRBD1 or TRBD2 (5 bases each). CDR3 size: 15 residues. V gave up 4 bases and J gave up 5 bases, with 16 bases separating them. Germline V lookup: CDR1 SGHRS, CDR2 YFSETQ. The CDR3 spells CASSLPLGDENIQYF. CDR3 DNA sequence: TGCGCCAGCAGCCTCCCACTGGGGGACGAAAACATTCAGTACTTC.

The rearrangement joins TRBV5-4 to TRBJ1-6; TRBD1 matches at 7 bases. The CDR3 consists of 14 residues. The V gene's germline CDR1 is SGHNT and CDR2 YYREEE (reference sequence). V lost 2 bases to trimming and J lost 9 bases; unmatched junction nucleotides: 5. The CDR3 coding sequence is TGTGCCAGCAGCTTTGACAGGGCCGGTTCACCCCTCCACTTT. Encoded protein: CASSFDRAGSPLHF.

For this clonotype: The germline gene is not matched at one end of the junction; a read error may be the cause. The chain employs TRBV7-9 and TRBJ2-3, with D possibly matching TRBD1 (6 bases). Germline V gene lookup returns CDR1 SEHNR and CDR2 FQNEAQ (reference sequence). This CDR3 is 16 amino acids long. The CDR3 reads CASSLAQGLSTDTQYF. The CDR3 DNA reads TGTGCCAGCAGCCTAGCCCAGGGGTTGAGCACAGATACGCAGTATTTT.

V usage is TRBV5-1 and J usage is TRBJ1-2, with 7 bases matching TRBD1. V shed 1 base and J 6 bases; nucleotides not matched to a gene: 9. This CDR3 is 15 amino acids long. Germline values: CDR1 SGHRS, CDR2 YFSETQ. DNA for the CDR3: TGCGCCAGCAGCTTGCGTACAGGGGCCAGGGATGGCTACACCTTC. Its protein is CASSLRTGARDGYTF. The full variable domain, in which reference TRBV5-1 and TRBJ1-2 provide the parts outside the CDR3, is KAGVTQTPRYLIKTRGQQVTLSCSPISGHRSVSWYQQTPGQGLQFLFEYFSETQRNKGNFPGRFSGRQFSNSRSEMNVSTLELGDSALYLCASSLRTGARDGYTFGSGTRLTVV.